The present T cell receptor (beta chain) was sequenced within a study of blood T cell repertoires in COVID-19. Study-level background: Specimens from acute and convalescent COVID-19 originated in the United States, Italy and Spain.

Cohort 3 donors were reported recovered after two negative PCRs, clearance, or symptom resolution. The CDR3 length is 16 residues. Trimming stripped 4 bases from V and 6 bases from J, with 19 bases between. Per germline, CDR1 SGHDN and CDR2 FVKESK. Assay used: immunoSEQ multiplex PCR; TCRdb lists only in-frame clones, some missing. The table records hundreds of thousands of clones, around 87% of them present only once. What was sequenced was PBMCs or T cells enriched from blood (not recorded which). The V gene is TRBV14, the J gene TRBJ2-1; D may be TRBD2 (6 bases). This sequence was found in a man aged 25 to 40 who had recovered from COVID-19. The CDR3 DNA follows: TGTGCCAGCAGCCGTGCAATAGCGGCCATAAGCAATGAGCAGTTCTTC. Translated, it gives CASSRAIAAISNEQFF.